What follows are 27 T cell receptor beta chains derived from one specimen sequenced in a study of blood T cell repertoires in COVID-19. Data came from immunoSEQ multiplex PCR; TCRdb stores just in-frame clones and leaves some out. The sample contains about 260,000 clones, roughly 86% of which appear only once. Source material: peripheral blood. These receptors all come from a man aged 35 to 55 who had recovered from COVID-19.

The chain couples TRBV7-2 to TRBJ1-4, with D unresolved. This CDR3 has 14 amino acids. Looked up from germline, CDR1 is SGHTA and CDR2 is FQGNSA. Trimming left V 1 base short and J 7 bases short, with 10 bases between. Here the CDR3 reads CASSLDGRGEKLFF. The CDR3 DNA reads as TGTGCCAGCAGCTTAGACGGTCGTGGTGAAAAACTGTTTTTT.

This clone was recorded once. The chain employs TRBV2 and TRBJ2-3; D gene ambiguous. The CDR3 runs to 13 residues. With 9 bases removed from V and 1 base from J, the gap between germline ends came to 11 bases. From germline, CDR1 is SNHLY and CDR2 FYNNEI. CDR3: CASWASRTDTQYF. For the CDR3, the DNA is TGTGCCAGTTGGGCTTCACGCACAGATACGCAGTATTTT.

The rearrangement links TRBV3-1 (or the pseudogene TRBV3-2) to TRBJ1-2, with 8 bases aligning to TRBD1. The V gene's germline CDR1 is LGHDT and CDR2 YNNKEL (reference sequence). V dropped 1 base and J dropped 0; count of bases not matched to a gene: 10. CDR3 length: 18 residues. CDR3 DNA sequence: TGTGCCAGCAGCCAAGGACCGGGACAGGCCTATTCTAACTATGGCTACACCTTC. Translation gives CASSQGPGQAYSNYGYTF.

The chain joins TRBV6-5 to TRBJ2-3; D is undetermined. Germline V CDR1 and CDR2: MNHEY, SVGAGI. The CDR3 totals 11 residues. The germline V and J ends were trimmed by 6 bases and 2 bases, with 3 bases remaining between them. CDR3 nucleotides: TGTGCCAGCAGACTCACAGATACGCAGTATTTT. It is translated as CASRLTDTQYF.

This clone was observed a single time. The chain joins TRBV4-3 to TRBJ2-7; TRBD1 aligns across 12 bases. The CDR3 extends over 21 amino acids. The V gene's germline CDR1 is LGHNA and CDR2 YSLEER. The V gene end was trimmed by 0 bases and the J gene end by 3 bases; junction bases not matched to a gene: 18. The CDR3 sequence is CASSQDFPGTGGLVWIYEQYF. The CDR3 DNA follows: TGCGCCAGCAGCCAAGATTTCCCGGGGACAGGGGGCCTAGTTTGGATCTACGAGCAGTACTTC.

The rearrangement links TRBV28 to TRBJ2-7; D is unresolved. The V end lost 6 bases, the J end lost 0 bases, and 9 bases lay between the germline ends. CDR1 is MDHEN and CDR2 is SYDVKM in the germline V gene. CDR3 length: 13 residues. The CDR3 region is CASSPPSSYEQYF. DNA for the CDR3: TGTGCCAGCAGCCCCCCGAGCTCCTACGAGCAGTACTTC.

This clone turned up a few times. This chain joins TRBV5-1 and TRBJ2-7; D gene ambiguous. There are 13 residues in the CDR3. Germline CDR1 SGHRS, CDR2 YFSETQ. V lost 4 bases to trimming and J lost 3 bases, with 11 bases between them. The CDR3 DNA reads as TGCGCCAGCAGCCCACAGATAGACTACGAGCAGTACTTC. It encodes CASSPQIDYEQYF.

The chain combines TRBV20-1 with TRBJ2-6, with TRBD1 identical over 9 bases. CDR1 DFQATT and CDR2 SNEGSKA come from the germline V gene (reference sequence). V was pared by 3 bases and J by 1 base, with 7 bases of the junction left unmatched. The CDR3 covers 17 residues. CDR3 loop: CSASIHRGLSGANVLTF. The DNA of the CDR3 is TGCAGTGCTAGTATCCACAGGGGGCTTTCTGGGGCCAACGTCCTGACTTTC.

This clone was found a few times. V and J are TRBV24-1 and TRBJ2-2; 10 nucleotides match TRBD2. With 4 bases clipped from V and 6 bases from J, the junction kept 4 bases outside the gene matches. Germline V lookup: CDR1 KGHDR, CDR2 SFDVKD. The CDR3 length is 15 residues. This CDR3 is CATSESGRGAGELFF. The CDR3 DNA follows: TGTGCCACCAGTGAAAGCGGGAGGGGAGCCGGGGAGCTGTTTTTT.

The chain employs TRBV6-4 and TRBJ2-2; tentative D call: TRBD1 (6 bases). CDR1 MRHNA and CDR2 SNTAGT come from the germline V gene. The ends were cut back, 2 bases at V and 0 bases at J, with 10 bases in the middle. The CDR3 loop spans 16 amino acids. The CDR3 region has the DNA TGTGCCAGCAGTGACCGGGACACATCGAACACCGGGGAGCTGTTTTTT. Protein sequence: CASSDRDTSNTGELFF.

Here the CDR3 DNA reads TGTGCCAGCAGCTTTCAGGCTGTACAGGGTAGGGGCAATGAGCAGTTCTTC. Translation: CASSFQAVQGRGNEQFF. This chain joins TRBV7-9 and TRBJ2-1; the D gene is possibly TRBD1 (6 bases). Germline V gene sequence: CDR1 SEHNR, CDR2 FQNEAQ (reference sequence). V was trimmed by 3 bases and J by 6 bases, leaving 21 bases between them. This CDR3 spans 17 amino acids.

The gene calls are TRBV9 and TRBJ2-7; 8 bases match TRBD2. V trimming: 4 bases; J trimming: 4 bases; junction bases outside the gene matches: 7. The CDR3 spans 14 residues. The germline V gene has CDR1 SGDLS and CDR2 YYNGEE. The CDR3 region has the DNA TGTGCCAGCAGCCCGCCGGGGGGGCGTTACGAGCAGTACTTC. Its translation: CASSPPGGRYEQYF.

V usage is TRBV21-1 and J usage is TRBJ2-7; TRBD2, the D gene given by the table, was not confirmed from the DNA. TRBV21-1 is termed a pseudogene. CDR3 length: 24 amino acids. The CDR3 coding sequence is TGTGCCAGCAGCAAAGCGGATGGGGCTAGCGGGAGGGCCAGAACCGGTACCAACTCCTACGAGCAGTACTTC. Protein product: CASSKADGASGRARTGTNSYEQYF.

The V and J genes are TRBV5-1 and TRBJ2-3; TRBD2 is a possible D gene (7 bases). Germline V gene lookup returns CDR1 SGHRS and CDR2 YFSETQ. V lost 5 bases to trimming and J lost 8 bases, with 27 bases between them. This CDR3 has 17 residues. This CDR3 is CASSFGGGPLHAGTQYF. The CDR3 DNA follows: TGCGCCAGCAGTTTTGGCGGGGGCCCTCTTCACGCAGGTACGCAGTATTTT.

The table lists this clone with a count of one. V gene TRBV24-1 combines with J gene TRBJ1-1; TRBD1 matches at 11 bases. V was clipped by 3 bases and J by 1 base; unmatched bases: 12. The germline V gene has CDR1 KGHDR and CDR2 SFDVKD. This CDR3 is 19 amino acids long. In DNA, the CDR3 is TGTGCCACCAGTGATCAATTGCCCGGGACAGGGGGTCAGAACACTGAAGCTTTCTTT. Protein product: CATSDQLPGTGGQNTEAFF.

V gene TRBV6-5 combines with J gene TRBJ2-7, with 9 nucleotides matching TRBD1. The CDR3 length is 15 residues. Trimming at V came to 0 bases and at J to 4 bases, leaving 4 bases not matched to a gene. CDR1 MNHEY and CDR2 SVGAGI come from the germline V gene. The CDR3 region has the DNA TGTGCCAGCAGTTACTCCGGGACAGGGACGTACGAGCAGTACTTC. This translates into CASSYSGTGTYEQYF.

The V and J genes are TRBV27 and TRBJ1-2; TRBD1 might be the D (6 bases). Looked up from germline, CDR1 is MNHEY and CDR2 is SMNVEV (reference sequence). Trimming took 6 bases from V and 4 from J, leaving 9 bases between them. This CDR3 spans 12 amino acids. The CDR3 region is CASRQGSYGYTF. The DNA for the CDR3 is TGTGCCAGCAGACAGGGAAGCTATGGCTACACCTTC.

The chain combines TRBV18 with TRBJ1-1; 9 nucleotides line up with TRBD1. This CDR3 is 17 amino acids long. V dropped 1 base and J dropped 11; count of bases not matched to a gene: 17. Looked up from germline, CDR1 is KGHSH and CDR2 is LQKENI. CDR3 amino acids: CASSPLGQGSAGPQAFF. The CDR3 DNA is TGTGCCAGCTCACCACTAGGACAGGGGTCTGCAGGGCCCCAGGCTTTCTTT.

This clone was seen just once. V usage is TRBV6-5 and J usage is TRBJ2-7; 7 bases match TRBD2. The CDR3 spans 15 residues. J lost 3 bases, V lost 8 bases, and 13 bases had no gene match. The germline V gene encodes CDR1 MNHEY and CDR2 SVGAGI. The CDR3 sequence: CASGALAAPYYEQYF. Here the CDR3 DNA reads TGTGCCAGCGGGGCGCTAGCGGCCCCCTACTACGAGCAGTACTTC.

The count of this clone is one. Other nucleotide sequences from this sample produce the same CDR3. This chain uses TRBV5-4 with TRBJ2-7; the match to TRBD1 covers 9 bases. CDR3 length: 15 amino acids. J gave up 5 bases and V 4 bases, and 10 bases lay outside the gene matches. Germline CDR1 SGHNT, CDR2 YYREEE (reference sequence). The chain's CDR3 is CASSAPGQGFHEQYF. The CDR3 nucleotides are TGTGCCAGCAGCGCCCCGGGACAGGGATTCCACGAGCAGTACTTC.

The V and J genes are TRBV14 and TRBJ2-7; tentative D call: TRBD2 (6 bases). The CDR3 loop spans 13 amino acids. In germline, CDR1 is SGHDN, CDR2 FVKESK. V was pared by 4 bases and J by 11 bases, with 18 bases between. In nucleotides, the CDR3 is TGTGCCAGCAGCCGAGGAAGGTGGGACTTTAAGTACTTC. It yields the protein CASSRGRWDFKYF.

The chain has TRBV24-1 and TRBJ2-1, with TRBD1 identical over 10 bases. Germline V gives CDR1 KGHDR, CDR2 SFDVKD. J gave up 7 bases and V 3 bases, and 5 bases lay outside the gene matches. CDR3 length: 15 residues. Here the CDR3 reads CATSDHRTGGNEQFF. DNA for the CDR3: TGTGCCACCAGTGATCACCGGACAGGGGGGAATGAGCAGTTCTTC.

This clone was seen a single time. The chain joins TRBV12-3 or TRBV12-4 to TRBJ2-1; D unresolved. Trimming took 6 bases from V and 6 from J, leaving 9 bases between them. This CDR3 is built from 12 residues. CDR3 residues: CASRYISNEQFF. CDR3 nucleotides: TGTGCCAGCAGATATATCTCCAATGAGCAGTTCTTC.

The chain uses TRBV7-9 and TRBJ2-5, with TRBD2 matching over 7 bases. V shed 4 bases and J 4 bases; nucleotides not matched to a gene: 3. Germline values: CDR1 SEHNR, CDR2 FQNEAQ (reference sequence). The CDR3 is 13 amino acids. The CDR3 spells CASSSTSPETQYF. CDR3 nucleotides: TGTGCCAGCAGCTCGACTAGCCCAGAGACCCAGTACTTC.

V usage is TRBV5-4 and J usage is TRBJ2-7; possible D gene TRBD1, 5 bases. Germline CDR1 is SGHNT and CDR2 is YYREEE (reference sequence). The V end was cut by 0 bases, the J end by 1 base, with 8 bases between. The CDR3 is 14 amino acids. The CDR3 protein is CASSLGTQSYEQYF. DNA for the CDR3: TGTGCCAGCAGCTTGGGGACACAATCCTACGAGCAGTACTTC.

Written as DNA, the CDR3 is TGTGCCAGCAGCTTAGTGGCAGGGGCTTCCTACGAGCAGTACTTC. Protein product: CASSLVAGASYEQYF. This chain connects TRBV7-8 to TRBJ2-7; weak D call: TRBD1 (6 bases). From germline, CDR1 is SGHVS and CDR2 FQNEAQ. V was trimmed by 1 base and J by 1 base, leaving 11 bases between them. The CDR3 length is 15 residues.

This clone has just a few counts. This rearrangement joins TRBV6-5 to TRBJ2-5; 7 nucleotides align to TRBD1. Germline loops: CDR1 MNHEY, CDR2 SVGAGI. V lost 0 bases to trimming and J lost 2 bases; unmatched junction nucleotides: 0. This CDR3 has 14 residues. The CDR3 bases are TGTGCCAGCAGTTACTCGGGACAGCAAGAGACCCAGTACTTC. Its protein is CASSYSGQQETQYF.